The rows below give T cell receptor beta chains drawn from one sample of a study of cytomegalovirus exposure and HLA in healthy donors. Profiling relied on immunoSEQ multiplex PCR, and the TCRdb table lists in-frame clones only, not all of them. The profile shows approximately 160,000 clones, approximately 67% of them singletons. The sample consisted of PBMCs. These receptor sequences come from a woman between 18 and 29 years old in good health and CMV-seropositive. CDR3s include the opening cysteine and the closing phenylalanine or tryptophan.

V gene: TRBV7-9
CDR3 length: 14
CDR3 protein: CASSLLGEGNTIYF

V gene: TRBV5-1
CDR3 length: 16
CDR3 protein: CASSPDRADSNQPQHF

V gene: TRBV6-1
CDR3 length: 14
CDR3 protein: CASSERRGNTEAFF

V gene: TRBV6-5
CDR3 length: 12
CDR3 protein: CASSYAGDIQYF

V gene: TRBV7-9
CDR3 length: 14
CDR3 protein: CASSRTSNTGELFF

V gene: TRBV5-1
CDR3 length: 12
CDR3 protein: CASSQVDNEQFF

V gene: TRBV13
CDR3 length: 15
CDR3 protein: CASSFGGRPYNEQFF

V gene: TRBV10-3
CDR3 length: 16
CDR3 protein: CAISAGAGLTQETQYF

V gene: TRBV7-9
CDR3 length: 13
CDR3 protein: CASSRTGTYGYTF

V gene: TRBV5-1
CDR3 length: 14
CDR3 protein: CASSGTRDQETQYF

V gene: TRBV10-1
CDR3 length: 14
CDR3 protein: CASSNRGLYNEQFF

V gene: TRBV13
CDR3 length: 18
CDR3 protein: CASSWGDGPSGKENEQFF

V gene: TRBV7-2
CDR3 length: 13
CDR3 protein: CASSLATGDGYTF

V gene: TRBV4-2
CDR3 length: 15
CDR3 protein: CASSQVTASNQPQHF

V gene: TRBV7-9
CDR3 length: 15
CDR3 protein: CASSLGTGMNTEAFF

V gene: TRBV11-1
CDR3 length: 13
CDR3 protein: CASSLTAEYGYTF

V gene: TRBV6-5
CDR3 length: 14
CDR3 protein: CASRYRQGRYEQYF

V gene: TRBV7-3
CDR3 length: 16
CDR3 protein: CASSLTGGRNTGELFF

V gene: TRBV7-9
CDR3 length: 15
CDR3 protein: CASRREGRQNTEAFF

V gene: TRBV9
CDR3 length: 14
CDR3 protein: CASSYARVYQPQHF

V gene: TRBV6-5
CDR3 length: 13
CDR3 protein: CASRDYSGNTIYF

V gene: TRBV6-1
CDR3 length: 22
CDR3 protein: CASSENMGVIRPGQGANTEAFF

V gene: TRBV28
CDR3 length: 13
CDR3 protein: CASRSGITYEQYF

V gene: TRBV30
CDR3 length: 13
CDR3 protein: CAWVQTSEETQYF

V gene: TRBV7-8
CDR3 length: 14
CDR3 protein: CASSLGRVNTEAFF

V gene: TRBV6-5
CDR3 length: 14
CDR3 protein: CASSLIRQGAGAFF

V gene: TRBV2
CDR3 length: 15
CDR3 protein: CASSGTSGRSRGQYF

V gene: TRBV4-3
CDR3 length: 15
CDR3 protein: CASSQGRGHTDTQYF

V gene: TRBV4-1
CDR3 length: 15
CDR3 protein: CASSQGRAGGWEQYF

V gene: TRBV7-2
CDR3 length: 14
CDR3 protein: CASSPSGGAYEQFF

V gene: TRBV5-1
CDR3 length: 14
CDR3 protein: CASSLDQSADTQYF

V gene: TRBV18
CDR3 length: 17
CDR3 protein: CASSPGLGLAGTYEQYF

V gene: TRBV6-6
CDR3 length: 12
CDR3 protein: CASSYSGVQAFF

V gene: TRBV30
CDR3 length: 13
CDR3 protein: CAWSGDWRETQYF

V gene: TRBV5-1
CDR3 length: 13
CDR3 protein: CASFRNRGETQYF

V gene: TRBV7-9
CDR3 length: 16
CDR3 protein: CASSPGAGSSYNEQFF

V gene: TRBV4-3
CDR3 length: 17
CDR3 protein: CASSQGPTGGRGTEAFF

V gene: TRBV14
CDR3 length: 15
CDR3 protein: CASSQVAGASDTQYF

V gene: TRBV4-1
CDR3 length: 13
CDR3 protein: CASSQEIYQPQHF

V gene: TRBV7-2
CDR3 length: 14
CDR3 protein: CASSYPQSNYGYTF

V gene: TRBV6-5
CDR3 length: 11
CDR3 protein: CASKGPYEQYF

V gene: TRBV11-2
CDR3 length: 15
CDR3 protein: CASSLESGMNTEAFF

V gene: TRBV11-2
CDR3 length: 16
CDR3 protein: CASSLVRQDSGNTIYF

V gene: TRBV7-6
CDR3 length: 15
CDR3 protein: CASSPGTLGTDTQYF

V gene: TRBV4-1
CDR3 length: 14
CDR3 protein: CASSQTGTVYEQYF

V gene: TRBV28
CDR3 length: 15
CDR3 protein: CASSAQPPAGNEQYF

V gene: TRBV30
CDR3 length: 13
CDR3 protein: CAWDWSSYNEQFF

V gene: TRBV6-1
CDR3 length: 13
CDR3 protein: CASSDTGLGEQYF

V gene: TRBV7-2
CDR3 length: 13
CDR3 protein: CASSFDPGYEQYF

V gene: TRBV27
CDR3 length: 15
CDR3 protein: CASSRTGRSYNEQFF

V gene: TRBV5-4
CDR3 length: 13
CDR3 protein: CASSLGVRGETFF

V gene: TRBV2
CDR3 length: 15
CDR3 protein: CASSVLGGGGNTIYF

V gene: TRBV14
CDR3 length: 15
CDR3 protein: CASSQDRVRTGELFF

V gene: TRBV20-1
CDR3 length: 11
CDR3 protein: CSVPGRAAAFF

V gene: TRBV9
CDR3 length: 15
CDR3 protein: CASSVAGRHGNTIYF